This T cell receptor (beta chain) was identified during a study of beta chain features in type 1 diabetes. The V end lost 4 bases, the J end lost 7 bases, and 7 bases lay between the germline ends. Per the germline V gene, CDR1 is SQVTM and CDR2 is ANQGSEA. The CDR3 has 10 residues. Whole-study findings and limits: Fewer insertions but more deletions were seen at VDJ junctions in type 1 diabetes patients. For Type 1 diabetes patients, all four CD4+ subsets carried TCRB CDR3s that were moderately but significantly shorter.

Comments on this clone: Its antigen remains unknown.

Expressed TCRB transcripts got sequenced, as all isolated RNA was reverse transcribed. TCRdb's table, derived via immunoSEQ multiplex PCR, lists solely in-frame clones and lacks some. Of about 370,000 clones detected, about 15% appear once; the ten largest clones hold around 0.02%. This chain uses TRBV29-1 with TRBJ1-2; D remains ambiguous. The sample taken for sequencing was naive CD4+ T cells from blood. The TCR originated in a woman younger than 30 in good health. In DNA, the CDR3 is TGCAGCGTTGCCTACGGTGGCTACACCTTC. This codes for CSVAYGGYTF. The whole variable domain, filled in from reference TRBV29-1 and TRBJ1-2, reads SAVISQKPSRDICQRGTSLTIQCQVDSQVTMMFWYRQQPGQSLTLIATANQGSEATYESGFVIDKFPISRPNLTFSTLTVSNMSPEDSSIYLCSVAYGGYTFGSGTRLTVV.